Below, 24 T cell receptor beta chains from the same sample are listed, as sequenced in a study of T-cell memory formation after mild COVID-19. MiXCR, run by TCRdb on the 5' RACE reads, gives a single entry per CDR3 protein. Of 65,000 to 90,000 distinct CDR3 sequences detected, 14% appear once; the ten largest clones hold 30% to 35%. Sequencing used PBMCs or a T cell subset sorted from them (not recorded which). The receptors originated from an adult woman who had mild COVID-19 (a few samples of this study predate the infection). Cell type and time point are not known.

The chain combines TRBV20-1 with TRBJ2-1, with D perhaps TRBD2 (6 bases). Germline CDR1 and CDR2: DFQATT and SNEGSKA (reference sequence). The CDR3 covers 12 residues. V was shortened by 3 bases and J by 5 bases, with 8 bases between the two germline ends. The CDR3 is CSASGGDNEQFF. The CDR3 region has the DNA TGCAGTGCTAGCGGGGGTGACAATGAGCAGTTCTTC.

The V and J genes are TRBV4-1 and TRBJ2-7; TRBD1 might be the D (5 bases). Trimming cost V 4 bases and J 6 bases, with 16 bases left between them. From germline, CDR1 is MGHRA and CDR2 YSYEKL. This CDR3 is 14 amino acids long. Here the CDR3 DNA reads TGCGCCAGCAGCCCCCCTGGGGCAGGCAGCGAGCAGTACTTC. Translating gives CASSPPGAGSEQYF.

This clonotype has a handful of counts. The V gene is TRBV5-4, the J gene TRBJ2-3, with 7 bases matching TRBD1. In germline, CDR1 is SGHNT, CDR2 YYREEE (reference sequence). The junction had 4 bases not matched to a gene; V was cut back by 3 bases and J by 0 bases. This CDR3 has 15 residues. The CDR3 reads CASSYGQASTDTQYF. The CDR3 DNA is TGTGCCAGCAGCTATGGACAGGCGAGCACAGATACGCAGTATTTT.

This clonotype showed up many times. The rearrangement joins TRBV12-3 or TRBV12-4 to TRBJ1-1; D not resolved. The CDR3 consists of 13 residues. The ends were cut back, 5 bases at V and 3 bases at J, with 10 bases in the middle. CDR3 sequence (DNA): TGTGCCAGCAGTCAGGTTGGATACACTGAAGCTTTCTTT. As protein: CASSQVGYTEAFF.

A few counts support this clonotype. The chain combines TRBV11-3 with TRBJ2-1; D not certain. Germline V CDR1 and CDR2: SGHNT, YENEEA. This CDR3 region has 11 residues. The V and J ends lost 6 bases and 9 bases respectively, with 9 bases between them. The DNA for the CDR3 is TGTGCCAGCAGATACTCTGGTGAGCAGTTCTTC. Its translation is CASRYSGEQFF.

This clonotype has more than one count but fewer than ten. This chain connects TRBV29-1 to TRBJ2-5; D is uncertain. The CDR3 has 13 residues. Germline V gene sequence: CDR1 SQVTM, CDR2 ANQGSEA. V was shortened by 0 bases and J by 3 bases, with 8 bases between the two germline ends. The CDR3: CSVEDPWEETQYF. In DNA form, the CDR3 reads TGCAGCGTTGAAGATCCCTGGGAAGAGACCCAGTACTTC.

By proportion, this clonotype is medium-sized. CDR3 coding DNA: TGTGCCAGCAGCTTGGGCCAGGGAGGGAATGGCTACACCTTC. This codes for CASSLGQGGNGYTF. This chain joins TRBV5-4 and TRBJ1-2; perhaps TRBD1 as D (5 bases). There are 14 residues in the CDR3. Trimming stripped 0 bases from V and 6 bases from J, with 12 bases between. Germline CDR1 is SGHNT and CDR2 is YYREEE (reference sequence).

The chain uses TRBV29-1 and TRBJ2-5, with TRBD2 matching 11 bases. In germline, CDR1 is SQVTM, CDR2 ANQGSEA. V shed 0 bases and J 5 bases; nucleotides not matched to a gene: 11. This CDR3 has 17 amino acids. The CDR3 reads CSVEDGALAGGDETQYF. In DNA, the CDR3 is TGCAGCGTTGAAGATGGCGCCCTAGCGGGAGGTGACGAGACCCAGTACTTC.

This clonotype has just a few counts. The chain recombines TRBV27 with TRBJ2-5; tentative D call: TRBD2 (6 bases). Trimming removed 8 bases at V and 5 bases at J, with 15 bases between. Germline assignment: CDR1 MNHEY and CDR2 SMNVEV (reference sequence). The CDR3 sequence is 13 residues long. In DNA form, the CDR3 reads TGTGCCAGCCGAAACCGTGGGGGGGAGACCCAGTACTTC. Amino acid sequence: CASRNRGGETQYF.

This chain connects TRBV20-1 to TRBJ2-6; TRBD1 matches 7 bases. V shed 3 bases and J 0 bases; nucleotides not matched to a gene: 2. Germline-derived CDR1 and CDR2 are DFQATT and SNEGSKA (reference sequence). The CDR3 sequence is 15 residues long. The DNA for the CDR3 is TGCAGTGCTAGTGCAGGGGGCTCTGGGGCCAACGTCCTGACTTTC. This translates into CSASAGGSGANVLTF.

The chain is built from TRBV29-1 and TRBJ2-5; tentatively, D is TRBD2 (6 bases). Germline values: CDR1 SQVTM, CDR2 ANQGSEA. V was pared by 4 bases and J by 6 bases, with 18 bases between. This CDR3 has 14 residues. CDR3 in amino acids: CSVVGSGGAKTQYF. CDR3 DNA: TGCAGCGTTGTGGGATCCGGGGGTGCAAAGACCCAGTACTTC.

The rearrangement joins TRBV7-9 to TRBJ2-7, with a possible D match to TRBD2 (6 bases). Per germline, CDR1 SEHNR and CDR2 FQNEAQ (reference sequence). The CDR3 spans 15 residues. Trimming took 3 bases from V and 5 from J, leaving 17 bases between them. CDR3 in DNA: TGTGCCAGCAGCTTGGTGACCGGGAGAGGCAACGAGCAGTACTTC. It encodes CASSLVTGRGNEQYF.

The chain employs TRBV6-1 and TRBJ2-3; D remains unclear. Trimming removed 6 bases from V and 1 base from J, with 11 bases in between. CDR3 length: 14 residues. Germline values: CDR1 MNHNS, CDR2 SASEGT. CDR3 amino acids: CASSPGPGTDTQYF. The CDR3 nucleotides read TGTGCCAGCAGCCCTGGGCCTGGCACAGATACGCAGTATTTT.

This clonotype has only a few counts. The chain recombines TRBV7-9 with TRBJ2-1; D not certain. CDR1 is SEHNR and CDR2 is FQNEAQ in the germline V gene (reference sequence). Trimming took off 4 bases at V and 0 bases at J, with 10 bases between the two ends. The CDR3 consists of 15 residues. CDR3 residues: CASSYPGLSYNEQFF. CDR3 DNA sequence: TGTGCCAGCAGCTACCCGGGTCTCTCCTACAATGAGCAGTTCTTC. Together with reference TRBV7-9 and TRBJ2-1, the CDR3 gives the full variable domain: DTGVSQNPRHKITKRGQNVTFRCDPISEHNRLYWYRQTLGQGPEFLTYFQNEAQLEKSRLLSDRFSAERPKGSFSTLEIQRTEQGDSAMYLCASSYPGLSYNEQFFGPGTRLTVL.

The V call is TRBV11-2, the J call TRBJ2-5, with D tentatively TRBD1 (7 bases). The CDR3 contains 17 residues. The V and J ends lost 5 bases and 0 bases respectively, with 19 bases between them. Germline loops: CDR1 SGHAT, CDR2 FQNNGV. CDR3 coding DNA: TGTGCCAGCAGCAGAGGGGGGACAGATTTGTACCAAGAGACCCAGTACTTC. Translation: CASSRGGTDLYQETQYF.

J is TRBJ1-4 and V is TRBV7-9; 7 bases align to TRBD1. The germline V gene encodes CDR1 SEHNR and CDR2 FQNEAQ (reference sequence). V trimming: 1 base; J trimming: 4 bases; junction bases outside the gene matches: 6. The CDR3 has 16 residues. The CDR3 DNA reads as TGTGCCAGCAGCTTAGGGGACAGCGGACTTAATGAAAAACTGTTTTTT. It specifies CASSLGDSGLNEKLFF.

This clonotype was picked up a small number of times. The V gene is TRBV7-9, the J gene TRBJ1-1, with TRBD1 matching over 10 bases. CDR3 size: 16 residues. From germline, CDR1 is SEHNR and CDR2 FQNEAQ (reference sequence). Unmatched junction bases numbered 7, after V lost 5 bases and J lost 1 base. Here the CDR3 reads CASSIRTGGGNTEAFF. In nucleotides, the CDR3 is TGTGCCAGCAGCATAAGGACAGGGGGAGGGAACACTGAAGCTTTCTTT.

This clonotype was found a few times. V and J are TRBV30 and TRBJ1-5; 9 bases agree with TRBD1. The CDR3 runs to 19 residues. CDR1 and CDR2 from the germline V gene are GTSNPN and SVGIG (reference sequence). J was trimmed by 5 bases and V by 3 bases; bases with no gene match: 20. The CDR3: CAWSVYPPLTGGFDQPQHF. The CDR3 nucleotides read TGTGCCTGGAGCGTATATCCCCCTCTGACAGGGGGTTTTGATCAGCCCCAGCATTTT.

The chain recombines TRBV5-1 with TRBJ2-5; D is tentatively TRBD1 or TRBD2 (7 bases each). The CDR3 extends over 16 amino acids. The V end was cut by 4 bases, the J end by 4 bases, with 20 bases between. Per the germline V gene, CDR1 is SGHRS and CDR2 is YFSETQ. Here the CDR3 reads CASSPPGRGLPETQYF. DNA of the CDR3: TGCGCCAGCAGCCCCCCGGGGAGGGGGCTCCCAGAGACCCAGTACTTC.

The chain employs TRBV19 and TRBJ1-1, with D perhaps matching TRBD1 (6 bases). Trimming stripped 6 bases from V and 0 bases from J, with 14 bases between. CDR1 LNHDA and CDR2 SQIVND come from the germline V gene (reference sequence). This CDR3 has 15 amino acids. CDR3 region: CASSLTGLLNTEAFF. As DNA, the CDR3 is TGTGCCAGTAGCCTGACAGGTCTTCTGAACACTGAAGCTTTCTTT.

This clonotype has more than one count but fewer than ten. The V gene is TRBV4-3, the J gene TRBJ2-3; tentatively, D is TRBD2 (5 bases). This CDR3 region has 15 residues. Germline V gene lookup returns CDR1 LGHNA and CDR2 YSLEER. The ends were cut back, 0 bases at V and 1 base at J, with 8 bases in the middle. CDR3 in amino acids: CASSQDSSGTDTQYF. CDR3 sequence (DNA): TGCGCCAGCAGCCAAGATAGTAGCGGCACAGATACGCAGTATTTT.

CDR3 sequence: CASSIPGTVNTEAFF. CDR3 in DNA: TGTGCCAGCAGCATTCCAGGGACTGTGAACACTGAAGCTTTCTTT. J is TRBJ1-1 and V is TRBV5-6; the D gene is possibly TRBD1 (5 bases). Between the trimmed V and J ends, which lost 4 bases and 0 bases, there was a span of 13 bases. Germline loops: CDR1 SGHDT, CDR2 YYEEEE. This CDR3 contains 15 residues.

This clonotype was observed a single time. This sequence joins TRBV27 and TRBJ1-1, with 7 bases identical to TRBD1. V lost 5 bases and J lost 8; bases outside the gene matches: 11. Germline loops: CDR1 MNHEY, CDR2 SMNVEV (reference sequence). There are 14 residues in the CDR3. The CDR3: CASSPWTGHPEAFF. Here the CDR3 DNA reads TGTGCCAGCAGTCCATGGACAGGTCACCCAGAAGCTTTCTTT.

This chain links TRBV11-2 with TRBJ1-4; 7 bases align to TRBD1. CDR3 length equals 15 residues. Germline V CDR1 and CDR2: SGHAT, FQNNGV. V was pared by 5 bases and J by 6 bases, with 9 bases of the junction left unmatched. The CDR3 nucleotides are TGTGCCAGCAGCCAAAGGGGGCAGAAGGATGAAAAACTGTTTTTT. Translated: CASSQRGQKDEKLFF.